This record looks at one T cell receptor (beta chain) sequence and its context. Its antigen is not identified. The sample belongs to a study of blood T cells in healthy people across ages. Study findings and constraints: Bulk PBMC profiling left naive and antigen-experienced comparisons inconclusive.

Total RNA extracted from each sample amounted to at least 5.5 micrograms. This CDR3 spans 13 amino acids. V lost 6 bases, J lost 7 bases, and 8 bases stayed unmatched. Germline loops: CDR1 MGHDK, CDR2 SYGVNS. A J-beta primer mix and a sample-barcoded 5' primer were used in a second PCR of roughly 7 to 12 cycles. Tagging of each cDNA molecule was performed by a template-switch adaptor with 12 random nucleotides. MiXCR, run by TCRdb on the 5' RACE reads, gives a single entry per CDR3 protein. The data show more than 650,000 distinct CDR3 sequences, about 55% seen once. Sequencing was carried out using blood. This receptor was identified in a man at least 80 years old in good health. The V gene is TRBV25-1, the J gene TRBJ1-2; 7 bases fit TRBD1. The CDR3 region is CASRGEGAFGYTF. The CDR3 coding sequence is TGTGCCAGCAGGGGAGAGGGGGCGTTTGGCTACACCTTC.